The clone carrying this T cell receptor (beta chain) was detected only a few times. This CDR3 spans 16 amino acids. With 7 bases clipped from V and 4 bases from J, the junction kept 16 bases outside the gene matches. In germline, CDR1 is SGHNT, CDR2 YYREEE (reference sequence). The sample is drawn from a study of long-term antiretroviral therapy in people with HIV. Running of the v3.0 immunoSEQ assay took place at survey level. Clones were read by immunoSEQ multiplex PCR, and TCRdb kept only the in-frame ones, dropping some. The table shows tens of thousands of clones, with 75% to 85% occurring only once. Participants living with HIV all received treatment in the United States.

V and J are TRBV5-4 and TRBJ2-7, with 8 bases lining up with TRBD1. Sequenced here: unsorted PBMCs, sampled 0.5 years after starting antiretroviral therapy. This TCR derives from a woman in her forties with HIV. CDR3 nucleotides: TGTGCCAGCGGAAGGAAGGCGCAGGGGGCGATTTACGAGCAGTACTTC. This encodes CASGRKAQGAIYEQYF.